This entry lists 4 T cell receptor beta chains sequenced from one sample in a study of shared clonotypes between healthy human individuals. Terminally differentiated effector memory CD45RA+ cells were excluded by CCR7 positive selection of CD45RO-negative cells. Generated by immunoSEQ multiplex PCR, the TCRdb table keeps only in-frame clones and is missing some. The data contain some 2.1 million clones, roughly 93% of them singletons. The sequencing sample was made of naive CD8+ T cells from PBMCs. The receptors originated from a man aged 18 to 30 in good health. Some clones in this sample may be carry-over from other donors' samples.

V usage is TRBV27 and J usage is TRBJ2-1; 8 nucleotides match TRBD2. From germline, CDR1 is MNHEY and CDR2 SMNVEV (reference sequence). V was clipped by 0 bases and J by 5 bases; unmatched bases: 12. The CDR3 has 18 amino acids. The DNA of the CDR3 is TGTGCCAGCAGTTTATCGGTATGGGCGGGAGGATATAACAATGAGCAGTTCTTC. It translates to CASSLSVWAGGYNNEQFF.

This clone showed up just once. The J gene is TRBJ2-5, the V gene TRBV7-9; D gene uncertain. Germline lookup yields CDR1 SEHNR and CDR2 FQNEAQ (reference sequence). The germline V and J ends were trimmed by 4 bases and 4 bases, with 16 bases remaining between them. The CDR3 runs 15 residues. This CDR3 is CASSSRTEPLETQYF. Here the CDR3 DNA reads TGTGCCAGCAGCTCACGGACCGAGCCATTAGAGACCCAGTACTTC.

The chain combines TRBV27 with TRBJ2-1; TRBD1 might be the D (5 bases). The CDR3 length is 15 residues. Germline V gene lookup returns CDR1 MNHEY and CDR2 SMNVEV (reference sequence). Trimming removed 4 bases at V and 12 bases at J, with 22 bases between. The CDR3 DNA reads as TGTGCCAGCAGTTACGACAGTAACCTACAATCTGCGCAGTTCTTC. Its translation: CASSYDSNLQSAQFF.

The chain carries TRBV11-2 and TRBJ2-7, with D possibly called TRBD1 or TRBD2 (5 bases each). The CDR3 has 15 residues. V shed 1 base and J shed 3 bases, with 13 bases lying between them. The V gene's germline CDR1 is SGHAT and CDR2 FQNNGV. DNA for the CDR3: TGTGCCAGCAGCTTAGGATCTCGGGGCTACTACGAGCAGTACTTC. Its protein is CASSLGSRGYYEQYF.